This is a list of T cell receptor beta chains from one sample in a study of T cells in Graves' hyperthyroidism and ophthalmopathy. From the multiplex PCR reads, TCRdb called clonotypes with MiXCR, one entry per CDR3 protein. The sample lists about 420,000 distinct CDR3 sequences, roughly an eighth occurring once. Specimen: blood. Every receptor here comes from a young woman with Graves' hyperthyroidism. Each CDR3 is given with its conserved first and last residue. Fields, in order: clone size, D gene, J gene, V gene, CDR3 protein, CDR3 DNA. A D gene is named only where the DNA matches it firmly. A row's size may be missing; if present it is once, few, many or a size class.

clone_size: few
d_call: -
j_call: TRBJ1-1
v_call: TRBV6-5
cdr3_aa: CASSYRRQPNTEAFF
cdr3_nt: TGTGCCAGCAGTTACCGACGACAGCCGAACACTGAAGCTTTCTTT

clone_size: -
d_call: -
j_call: TRBJ1-6
v_call: TRBV6-5
cdr3_aa: CASSLNQRPISPLHF
cdr3_nt: TGTGCCAGCAGCTTAAATCAGCGACCGATTTCACCCCTCCACTTT

clone_size: -
d_call: TRBD2
j_call: TRBJ2-7
v_call: TRBV7-2
cdr3_aa: CASSPKRESSYEQYF
cdr3_nt: TGTGCCAGCAGCCCTAAGCGGGAGTCGTCCTACGAGCAGTACTTC

clone_size: many
d_call: -
j_call: TRBJ2-1
v_call: TRBV28
cdr3_aa: CASRHMDAIFYNEQFF
cdr3_nt: TGTGCCAGCCGGCACATGGACGCTATTTTCTACAATGAGCAGTTCTTC

clone_size: many
d_call: TRBD2
j_call: TRBJ2-7
v_call: TRBV27
cdr3_aa: CASSPSPSSGRSSYEQYF
cdr3_nt: TGTGCCAGCAGCCCTAGTCCTTCTAGCGGGAGGAGCTCCTACGAGCAGTACTTC

clone_size: many
d_call: TRBD1
j_call: TRBJ2-7
v_call: TRBV27
cdr3_aa: CASSLTGTGGTYEQYF
cdr3_nt: TGTGCCAGCAGTTTAACGGGTACAGGGGGCACCTACGAGCAGTACTTC

clone_size: few
d_call: -
j_call: TRBJ1-4
v_call: TRBV6-1
cdr3_aa: CASSVYRFGEKLFF
cdr3_nt: TGTGCCAGCAGTGTCTACAGGTTCGGGGAAAAACTGTTTTTT

clone_size: many
d_call: -
j_call: TRBJ2-7
v_call: TRBV20-1
cdr3_aa: CRLPGLPYEQYF
cdr3_nt: TGCAGACTTCCGGGCCTCCCCTACGAGCAGTACTTC

clone_size: -
d_call: -
j_call: TRBJ2-3
v_call: TRBV19
cdr3_aa: CASSTRLTDTQYF
cdr3_nt: TGTGCCAGTAGTACCCGACTCACAGATACGCAGTATTTT

clone_size: -
d_call: TRBD2
j_call: TRBJ2-3
v_call: TRBV7-8
cdr3_aa: CASSEGLAGPGADTQYF
cdr3_nt: TGTGCCAGCAGCGAGGGACTAGCGGGACCGGGGGCAGATACGCAGTATTTT

clone_size: -
d_call: -
j_call: TRBJ2-7
v_call: TRBV5-1
cdr3_aa: CASSLEGWRDSPYEQYF
cdr3_nt: TGCGCCAGCAGCTTGGAGGGTTGGCGGGACAGTCCCTACGAGCAGTACTTC

clone_size: few
d_call: -
j_call: TRBJ1-2
v_call: TRBV19
cdr3_aa: CASKRSRDYGYTF
cdr3_nt: TGTGCCAGTAAAAGGTCCCGGGATTATGGCTACACCTTC

clone_size: -
d_call: -
j_call: TRBJ1-2
v_call: TRBV15
cdr3_aa: CATSRVGSGFIGGYTF
cdr3_nt: TGTGCCACCAGCAGAGTCGGTTCAGGGTTTATTGGTGGCTACACCTTC

clone_size: many
d_call: TRBD1
j_call: TRBJ1-5
v_call: TRBV7-2
cdr3_aa: CASSLDIQGNQPQHF
cdr3_nt: TGTGCCAGCAGCTTAGACATACAGGGGAATCAGCCCCAGCATTTT

clone_size: -
d_call: -
j_call: TRBJ1-1
v_call: TRBV7-6
cdr3_aa: CASSLQGLNAEAFF
cdr3_nt: TGTGCCAGCAGCTTACAGGGGCTCAACGCTGAAGCTTTCTTT

clone_size: -
d_call: -
j_call: TRBJ2-7
v_call: TRBV19
cdr3_aa: CASSIAGQGSYEQYF
cdr3_nt: TGTGCCAGTAGTATAGCGGGCCAGGGTTCCTACGAGCAGTACTTC

clone_size: -
d_call: TRBD1
j_call: TRBJ2-3
v_call: TRBV7-9
cdr3_aa: CASISVTGTDTQYF
cdr3_nt: TGTGCCAGCATCTCGGTGACAGGGACAGATACGCAGTATTTT

clone_size: many
d_call: TRBD2
j_call: TRBJ2-7
v_call: TRBV28
cdr3_aa: CASLSLAGVREQYF
cdr3_nt: TGTGCCAGCTTGTCGCTAGCGGGAGTTCGTGAGCAGTACTTC

clone_size: many
d_call: -
j_call: TRBJ2-7
v_call: TRBV19
cdr3_aa: CASTPASSSYEQYF
cdr3_nt: TGTGCCAGTACACCAGCTAGCTCGTCTTACGAGCAGTACTTC

clone_size: few
d_call: -
j_call: TRBJ1-1
v_call: TRBV30
cdr3_aa: CAWSPNWVSGDTEAFF
cdr3_nt: TGTGCCTGGAGTCCCAACTGGGTATCTGGGGACACTGAAGCTTTCTTT

clone_size: many
d_call: -
j_call: TRBJ2-7
v_call: TRBV30
cdr3_aa: CAWSVGIYEQYF
cdr3_nt: TGTGCCTGGAGTGTAGGGATCTACGAGCAGTACTTC

clone_size: once
d_call: -
j_call: TRBJ2-4
v_call: TRBV29-1
cdr3_aa: CSVEVRDGLYF
cdr3_nt: TGCAGCGTTGAAGTCAGGGATGGACTTTACTTC

clone_size: few
d_call: -
j_call: TRBJ2-3
v_call: TRBV7-6
cdr3_aa: CASTGGNAGDTQYF
cdr3_nt: TGTGCCAGCACCGGCGGGAACGCGGGAGATACGCAGTATTTT

clone_size: many
d_call: -
j_call: TRBJ2-6
v_call: TRBV7-2
cdr3_aa: CASSLASAGANVLTF
cdr3_nt: TGTGCCAGCAGCTTAGCCAGCGCTGGGGCCAACGTCCTGACTTTC

clone_size: many
d_call: TRBD2
j_call: TRBJ2-3
v_call: TRBV4-1
cdr3_aa: CASSQRRGGDTDTQYF
cdr3_nt: TGCGCCAGCAGCCAACGTAGGGGAGGGGACACAGATACGCAGTATTTT

clone_size: many
d_call: TRBD1
j_call: TRBJ2-7
v_call: TRBV27
cdr3_aa: CASSSKTGAPYEQYF
cdr3_nt: TGTGCCAGCAGTTCAAAAACAGGGGCCCCCTACGAGCAGTACTTC

clone_size: many
d_call: -
j_call: TRBJ2-6
v_call: TRBV28
cdr3_aa: CASSLGPHRSGANVLTF
cdr3_nt: TGTGCCAGCAGTTTAGGGCCACACCGCTCTGGGGCCAACGTCCTGACTTTC

clone_size: many
d_call: -
j_call: TRBJ2-5
v_call: TRBV4-1
cdr3_aa: CASSQEGGVGPDQETQYF
cdr3_nt: TGCGCCAGCAGCCAAGAAGGGGGAGTGGGGCCCGACCAAGAGACCCAGTACTTC

clone_size: -
d_call: -
j_call: TRBJ2-5
v_call: TRBV29-1
cdr3_aa: CSVDVGGVETQYF
cdr3_nt: TGCAGCGTTGACGTAGGGGGTGTAGAGACCCAGTACTTC

clone_size: -
d_call: TRBD2
j_call: TRBJ2-7
v_call: TRBV7-2
cdr3_aa: CASSSGLAGGPGEQYF
cdr3_nt: TGTGCCAGCAGCTCCGGACTAGCGGGAGGGCCGGGGGAGCAGTACTTC

clone_size: few
d_call: TRBD1
j_call: TRBJ1-3
v_call: TRBV4-3
cdr3_aa: CASSQDDRAEYTIYF
cdr3_nt: TGCGCCAGCAGCCAAGATGACAGGGCCGAATACACCATATATTTT

clone_size: many
d_call: -
j_call: TRBJ1-3
v_call: TRBV2
cdr3_aa: CASSFSPSGNTIYF
cdr3_nt: TGTGCCAGCAGTTTTTCGCCGAGTGGAAACACCATATATTTT

clone_size: many
d_call: TRBD1
j_call: TRBJ2-3
v_call: TRBV27
cdr3_aa: CASSSGQGSIRDTQYF
cdr3_nt: TGTGCCAGCAGTTCTGGACAGGGGAGTATTAGAGATACGCAGTATTTT

clone_size: few
d_call: -
j_call: TRBJ2-7
v_call: TRBV27
cdr3_aa: CASSPGAYEQYF
cdr3_nt: TGTGCCAGCAGTCCCGGAGCCTACGAGCAGTACTTC

clone_size: few
d_call: -
j_call: TRBJ2-6
v_call: TRBV7-2
cdr3_aa: CASSFDPTGANVLTF
cdr3_nt: TGTGCCAGCAGCTTCGACCCAACTGGGGCCAACGTCCTGACTTTC

clone_size: many
d_call: -
j_call: TRBJ2-7
v_call: TRBV13
cdr3_aa: CASSLGRLAGLTYEQYF
cdr3_nt: TGTGCCAGCAGCTTAGGCCGGCTTGCGGGCTTAACCTACGAGCAGTACTTC

clone_size: many
d_call: TRBD2
j_call: TRBJ2-7
v_call: TRBV29-1
cdr3_aa: CSVQSGSTYEQYF
cdr3_nt: TGCAGCGTCCAAAGCGGGAGCACCTACGAGCAGTACTTC

clone_size: many
d_call: -
j_call: TRBJ1-1
v_call: TRBV27
cdr3_aa: CASSLGVWNTEAFF
cdr3_nt: TGTGCCAGCAGTCTAGGGGTATGGAACACTGAAGCTTTCTTT

clone_size: few
d_call: -
j_call: TRBJ1-2
v_call: TRBV5-1
cdr3_aa: CASSKSGEGYTF
cdr3_nt: TGCGCCAGCAGCAAGTCGGGGGAAGGCTACACCTTC

clone_size: -
d_call: TRBD2
j_call: TRBJ2-1
v_call: TRBV19
cdr3_aa: CASGRRETGLGNEQFF
cdr3_nt: TGTGCCAGCGGCCGGCGGGAGACGGGCTTGGGAAATGAGCAGTTCTTC

clone_size: -
d_call: TRBD2
j_call: TRBJ2-2
v_call: TRBV6-4
cdr3_aa: CASSDQREGRVTGELFF
cdr3_nt: TGTGCCAGCAGTGACCAGCGGGAGGGCCGGGTCACCGGGGAGCTGTTTTTT

clone_size: many
d_call: TRBD2
j_call: TRBJ2-1
v_call: TRBV13
cdr3_aa: CASSFHGRSSYNEQFF
cdr3_nt: TGTGCCAGCAGCTTTCACGGGAGGAGCTCCTACAATGAGCAGTTCTTC

clone_size: few
d_call: TRBD1
j_call: TRBJ1-1
v_call: TRBV6-1
cdr3_aa: CASRDSGTGSQAFF
cdr3_nt: TGTGCCAGCCGGGATTCCGGGACAGGGTCTCAAGCTTTCTTT

clone_size: many
d_call: TRBD2
j_call: TRBJ2-1
v_call: TRBV7-8
cdr3_aa: CASSYTIPGLQFF
cdr3_nt: TGTGCCAGCAGCTACACAATCCCGGGACTACAGTTCTTC

clone_size: many
d_call: TRBD1
j_call: TRBJ1-2
v_call: TRBV29-1
cdr3_aa: CSGQTGSGYGYTF
cdr3_nt: TGCAGCGGACAGACAGGGTCGGGCTATGGCTACACCTTC

clone_size: many
d_call: TRBD2
j_call: TRBJ2-5
v_call: TRBV11-2
cdr3_aa: CASSLAGLAGGKETQYF
cdr3_nt: TGTGCCAGCAGCTTAGCGGGACTAGCGGGAGGGAAAGAGACCCAGTACTTC

clone_size: few
d_call: -
j_call: TRBJ1-4
v_call: TRBV12-3/TRBV12-4
cdr3_aa: CASSTDISEKLFF
cdr3_nt: TGTGCCAGCAGTACCGACATAAGTGAAAAACTGTTTTTT

clone_size: few
d_call: TRBD2
j_call: TRBJ2-5
v_call: TRBV28
cdr3_aa: CASSPVGLADQETQYF
cdr3_nt: TGTGCCAGCAGCCCTGTCGGACTAGCGGACCAAGAGACCCAGTACTTC

clone_size: many
d_call: -
j_call: TRBJ2-3
v_call: TRBV28
cdr3_aa: CASSPRDSTDTQYF
cdr3_nt: TGTGCCAGCAGTCCGCGGGATAGCACAGATACGCAGTATTTT

clone_size: many
d_call: TRBD1
j_call: TRBJ2-1
v_call: TRBV6-1
cdr3_aa: CASRTDRLAEQFF
cdr3_nt: TGTGCCAGCAGGACGGACAGGTTGGCGGAGCAGTTCTTC

clone_size: many
d_call: TRBD2
j_call: TRBJ2-1
v_call: TRBV12-3/TRBV12-4
cdr3_aa: CASRTSHEDEQFF
cdr3_nt: TGTGCCAGCCGGACTAGCCACGAGGATGAGCAGTTCTTC

clone_size: many
d_call: -
j_call: TRBJ2-1
v_call: TRBV28
cdr3_aa: CASSSLTTIYEQFF
cdr3_nt: TGTGCCAGCAGTTCCTTGACTACGATCTATGAGCAGTTCTTC

clone_size: -
d_call: -
j_call: TRBJ1-1
v_call: TRBV11-2
cdr3_aa: CVSSFSNRGLYTEAFF
cdr3_nt: TGTGTCAGCAGCTTTAGTAACCGGGGGCTGTACACTGAAGCTTTCTTT

clone_size: few
d_call: -
j_call: TRBJ1-5
v_call: TRBV16
cdr3_aa: CASSQGRGPHQPQHF
cdr3_nt: TGTGCCAGCAGCCAAGGGCGGGGACCTCATCAGCCCCAGCATTTT

clone_size: few
d_call: TRBD1
j_call: TRBJ2-1
v_call: TRBV24-1
cdr3_aa: CATSDWDRDGNEQFF
cdr3_nt: TGTGCCACCAGTGATTGGGACAGGGATGGCAATGAGCAGTTCTTC

clone_size: many
d_call: -
j_call: TRBJ2-6
v_call: TRBV3-1
cdr3_aa: CASSPQTGTGANVLTF
cdr3_nt: TGTGCCAGCAGCCCTCAGACGGGGACTGGGGCCAACGTCCTGACTTTC

clone_size: -
d_call: -
j_call: TRBJ1-6
v_call: TRBV4-3
cdr3_aa: CASSQPGPTYNSPLHF
cdr3_nt: TGCGCCAGCAGCCAACCAGGTCCGACCTATAATTCACCCCTCCACTTT

clone_size: few
d_call: -
j_call: TRBJ2-7
v_call: TRBV2
cdr3_aa: CASSEEGTSYEQYF
cdr3_nt: TGTGCCAGCAGTGAAGAGGGGACGTCCTACGAGCAGTACTTC

clone_size: few
d_call: TRBD1
j_call: TRBJ1-2
v_call: TRBV10-3
cdr3_aa: CAISGRTTGGGYGYTF
cdr3_nt: TGTGCCATCAGTGGAAGAACGACAGGGGGGGGCTATGGCTACACCTTC

clone_size: many
d_call: -
j_call: TRBJ1-4
v_call: TRBV28
cdr3_aa: CASGPGIEKLFF
cdr3_nt: TGTGCCAGCGGTCCAGGGATAGAAAAACTGTTTTTT